The 24 T cell receptor beta chains in this list originate from one sample, sequenced in a study of tumour-infiltrating T cells in Burkitt lymphoma. TCRdb's table, derived via immunoSEQ multiplex PCR, lists solely in-frame clones and lacks some. The sample has around 15,000 clones; just under 80% are singletons. Sequenced sample: tumor tissue. The origin of the receptors is a human donor with diffuse large B-cell lymphoma.

The rearrangement uses TRBV10-1 and TRBJ2-7, with D uncertain. The CDR3 loop spans 13 amino acids. The germline V and J ends were trimmed by 0 bases and 5 bases, with 8 bases remaining between them. The germline gives CDR1 WNHNN, CDR2 SYGVQD (reference sequence). In DNA, the CDR3 is TGCGCCAGCAGTGAGTCCAGTTACCACGAGCAGTACTTC. This gives the protein CASSESSYHEQYF.

The chain combines TRBV10-3 with TRBJ2-7; TRBD1 or TRBD2 may be the D gene (5 bases each). This CDR3 contains 14 residues. V lost 0 bases and J 2 bases, leaving 8 bases between the germline ends. In germline, CDR1 is ENHRY, CDR2 SYGVKD. This chain's CDR3 is CAISESRGAYEQYF. CDR3 DNA sequence: TGTGCCATCAGTGAGTCGAGAGGGGCCTACGAGCAGTACTTC.

Remarks on this clone: Other DNA sequences from this sample encode an identical CDR3 as well. The chain joins TRBV7-9 to TRBJ2-2; D is unresolved. There are 11 residues in the CDR3. The V gene lost 6 bases and the J gene lost 3 bases, with 2 bases spanning the gap. Germline V gene data show CDR1 as SEHNR and CDR2 as FQNEAQ (reference sequence). The chain's CDR3 is CASSYTGELFF. Here the CDR3 DNA reads TGTGCCAGCAGTTACACCGGGGAGCTGTTTTTT. Looking up the rest from reference TRBV7-9 and TRBJ2-2 gives the full variable domain: DTGVSQNPRHKITKRGQNVTFRCDPISEHNRLYWYRQTLGQGPEFLTYFQNEAQLEKSRLLSDRFSAERPKGSFSTLEIQRTEQGDSAMYLCASSYTGELFFGEGSRLTVL.

This clone has a single count. The rearrangement joins TRBV6-5 to TRBJ2-7; the match to TRBD2 covers 9 bases. In germline, CDR1 is MNHEY, CDR2 SVGAGI. The CDR3 length is 15 residues. The trim removed 2 bases at V and 2 bases at J, leaving 4 bases unmatched. CDR3 in amino acids: CASSYGAGGAYEQYF. The CDR3 coding sequence is TGTGCCAGCAGTTACGGGGCGGGGGGGGCCTACGAGCAGTACTTC.

The rearrangement uses TRBV7-2 and TRBJ2-7, with a possible D match to TRBD1 (6 bases). This CDR3 spans 13 amino acids. Looked up from germline, CDR1 is SGHTA and CDR2 is FQGNSA. V was shortened by 2 bases and J by 12 bases, with 17 bases between the two germline ends. This chain's CDR3 is CASSLTLEARGYF. The CDR3 nucleotides read TGTGCCAGCAGCTTAACCCTGGAGGCCAGGGGGTACTTC.

Only one count was recorded for this clone. J is TRBJ1-5 and V is TRBV6-1, with a weak D call TRBD1 (6 bases). The CDR3 spans 17 residues. V was clipped by 1 base and J by 1 base, with 14 bases between them. Germline CDR1 reads MNHNS; CDR2 reads SASEGT. The CDR3 loop reads CASSEVGGGISNQPQHF. CDR3 nucleotides: TGTGCCAGCAGTGAAGTTGGGGGCGGTATCAGCAATCAGCCCCAGCATTTT.

This clone was detected only a few times. J is TRBJ2-1 and V is TRBV4-2, with 10 bases that match TRBD1. CDR1 and CDR2 (germline): LGHNA, YNFKEQ. V lost 3 bases to trimming and J lost 5 bases; unmatched junction nucleotides: 4. This CDR3 spans 15 amino acids. The CDR3 sequence is CASSQGQGSDNEQFF. The CDR3 coding sequence is TGTGCCAGCAGCCAGGGACAGGGGTCTGACAATGAGCAGTTCTTC.

The CDR3 region is CASSSPTTQYF. CDR3 nucleotides: TGTGCCAGCAGCTCGCCGACGACCCAGTACTTC. The rearrangement uses TRBV7-8 and TRBJ2-5, with D uncertain. The CDR3 is made up of 11 amino acids. Germline-derived CDR1 and CDR2 are SGHVS and FQNEAQ. Between the trimmed V and J ends, which lost 4 bases and 7 bases, there was a span of 7 bases.

This chain's CDR3 is CASSVAGTGANVLTF. DNA of the CDR3: TGTGCCAGCAGCGTAGCGGGGACTGGGGCCAACGTCCTGACTTTC. The chain carries TRBV9 and TRBJ2-6; D possibly corresponds to TRBD2 (5 bases). V lost 0 bases and J 2 bases, leaving 6 bases between the germline ends. The CDR3 covers 15 residues. Germline CDR1 reads SGDLS; CDR2 reads YYNGEE.

This clone occurred once. The chain links TRBV7-2 to TRBJ2-7, with D hard to call. The germline V gene encodes CDR1 SGHTA and CDR2 FQGNSA. Between the trimmed V and J ends, which lost 5 bases and 3 bases, there was a span of 11 bases. This CDR3 region has 13 residues. For the CDR3, the DNA is TGTGCCAGCAGCCCGGCCCGGTTCTACGAGCAGTACTTC. Its protein is CASSPARFYEQYF. Full variable domain (outside the CDR3, taken from reference TRBV7-2 and TRBJ2-7): GAGVSQSPSNKVTEKGKDVELRCDPISGHTALYWYRQSLGQGLEFLIYFQGNSAPDKSGLPSDRFSAERTGGSVSTLTIQRTQQEDSAVYLCASSPARFYEQYFGPGTRLTVT.

This clone appeared a few times. The chain links TRBV6-1 to TRBJ1-1; D ambiguous. Per the germline V gene, CDR1 is MNHNS and CDR2 is SASEGT. This CDR3 has 14 residues. Between the trimmed V and J ends, which lost 5 bases and 3 bases, there was a span of 13 bases. The CDR3 coding sequence is TGTGCCAGCAGTCTTGAGATTTTGGACACTGAAGCTTTCTTT. It is translated as CASSLEILDTEAFF.

In its sample, this clone was seen a few times. The chain is built from TRBV5-8 and TRBJ1-1, with D hard to call. This CDR3 comprises 13 residues. Germline loops: CDR1 SGHTS, CDR2 YDEGEE. The V end lost 2 bases, the J end lost 1 base, and 6 bases lay between the germline ends. The CDR3 nucleotides are TGTGCCAGCAGCTTCAAGGGGAACACTGAAGCTTTCTTT. Protein product: CASSFKGNTEAFF.

The V and J genes are TRBV19 and TRBJ2-2; 8 nucleotides line up with TRBD1. CDR3 size: 14 residues. The V segment lost 6 bases and the J segment 7 bases; nucleotides outside the gene matches: 7. Per germline, CDR1 LNHDA and CDR2 SQIVND (reference sequence). The CDR3 DNA is TGTGCCAGTAGCCGGACAGGGTACGGCGGGGAGCTGTTTTTT. This encodes CASSRTGYGGELFF. The whole variable domain, remainder taken from reference TRBV19 and TRBJ2-2, is DGGITQSPKYLFRKEGQNVTLSCEQNLNHDAMYWYRQDPGQGLRLIYYSQIVNDFQKGDIAEGYSVSREKKESFPLTVTSAQKNPTAFYLCASSRTGYGGELFFGEGSRLTVL.

Only one count was recorded for this clone. The chain employs TRBV19 and TRBJ2-7; TRBD1 might be the D (5 bases). CDR3 length: 14 amino acids. CDR1 is LNHDA and CDR2 is SQIVND in the germline V gene (reference sequence). Trimming cost V 2 bases and J 1 base, with 9 bases left between them. The CDR3 sequence: CASSIRDSSYEQYF. CDR3 in DNA: TGTGCCAGTAGTATACGAGACAGTTCCTACGAGCAGTACTTC.

In this sample, this clone turned up a few times. The gene calls are TRBV10-3 and TRBJ2-1; 10 bases align to TRBD2. Per the germline V gene, CDR1 is ENHRY and CDR2 is SYGVKD. The CDR3 totals 12 residues. V was clipped by 7 bases and J by 10 bases; unmatched bases: 4. Here the CDR3 reads CAITSGSQEQFF. CDR3 in DNA: TGTGCCATCACTAGCGGGAGTCAGGAGCAGTTCTTC.

This clone appeared a few times. The chain carries TRBV5-5 and TRBJ2-5; no firm D call. Germline CDR1 reads SGHKS; CDR2 reads YYEKEE (reference sequence). The CDR3 length is 10 residues. Trimming removed 7 bases from V and 2 bases from J, with 3 bases in between. CDR3 bases: TGTGCCAGCGGACAAGAGACCCAGTACTTC. Translated, it gives CASGQETQYF.

This chain links TRBV25-1 with TRBJ2-3; D unresolved. Germline loops: CDR1 MGHDK, CDR2 SYGVNS. The length of the CDR3 is 13 residues. Deletions cut 2 bases from V and 6 bases from J, with 9 bases between. The CDR3 DNA sequence: TGTGCCAGCAGTGAAGAGCCAAGGGATACGCAGTATTTT. This sequence encodes CASSEEPRDTQYF.

This clone was seen more than once but under ten times. The chain couples TRBV18 to TRBJ2-1; 10 nucleotides agree with TRBD2. The V segment lost 2 bases and the J segment 11 bases; nucleotides outside the gene matches: 6. The CDR3 runs 14 residues. Per the germline V gene, CDR1 is KGHSH and CDR2 is LQKENI. Here the CDR3 reads CASSPGTSDLQQFF. The CDR3 DNA sequence: TGTGCCAGCTCACCAGGGACTAGCGACCTCCAGCAGTTCTTC.

The V call is TRBV7-6, the J call TRBJ2-7; D is unresolved. V dropped 5 bases and J dropped 2 bases, with 10 bases sitting between them. Germline V lookup: CDR1 SGHVS, CDR2 FNYEAQ. This CDR3 contains 13 residues. CDR3 loop: CASSPTAAYEQYF. The CDR3 coding sequence is TGTGCCAGCAGCCCAACAGCAGCCTACGAGCAGTACTTC. The full variable domain, completed using reference TRBV7-6 and TRBJ2-7, is GAGVSQSPRYKVTKRGQDVALRCDPISGHVSLYWYRQALGQGPEFLTYFNYEAQQDKSGLPNDRFSAERPEGSISTLTIQRTEQRDSAMYRCASSPTAAYEQYFGPGTRLTVT.

The chain couples TRBV14 to TRBJ1-6; 8 nucleotides align to TRBD1. In germline, CDR1 is SGHDN, CDR2 FVKESK. The V gene end was trimmed by 0 bases and the J gene end by 8 bases; junction bases not matched to a gene: 3. This CDR3 contains 15 residues. CDR3 nucleotide sequence: TGTGCCAGCAGCCAAGATCAGGGGGCGGATTCACCCCTCCACTTT. This encodes CASSQDQGADSPLHF.

The chain couples TRBV14 to TRBJ2-7, with no clear D. The V end was cut by 2 bases, the J end by 4 bases, with 9 bases between. The germline gives CDR1 SGHDN, CDR2 FVKESK. The CDR3 is made up of 13 amino acids. This CDR3 is CASSQSARYEQYF. In nucleotides, the CDR3 is TGTGCCAGCAGCCAATCGGCAAGATACGAGCAGTACTTC.

The genes are TRBV9 and TRBJ2-3; TRBD1 matches 7 bases. The V gene end was trimmed by 4 bases and the J gene end by 3 bases; junction bases not matched to a gene: 5. The germline V gene has CDR1 SGDLS and CDR2 YYNGEE. There are 14 residues in the CDR3. Here the CDR3 reads CASSSGDSTDTQYF. The CDR3 DNA reads as TGTGCCAGCAGCTCCGGGGACAGTACAGATACGCAGTATTTT.

The V gene is TRBV15, the J gene TRBJ1-3; weak D call: TRBD1 (5 bases). Germline V lookup: CDR1 LNHNV, CDR2 YYDKDF (reference sequence). CDR3 length: 14 amino acids. With 8 bases removed from V and 3 bases from J, the gap between germline ends came to 14 bases. The DNA for the CDR3 is TGTGCCACCCGGGCGGGGGGGAGTGGAAACACCATATATTTT. This gives the protein CATRAGGSGNTIYF.

The table lists this clone with a few counts. This chain connects TRBV5-6 to TRBJ2-1; perhaps TRBD1 as D (5 bases). Germline V gene sequence: CDR1 SGHDT, CDR2 YYEEEE. CDR3 length: 15 residues. Trimming took 2 bases from V and 0 from J, leaving 9 bases between them. The CDR3 coding sequence is TGTGCCAGCAGCTTAGGGGTCCGCTCCTACAATGAGCAGTTCTTC. It translates to CASSLGVRSYNEQFF.